The 27 T cell receptor beta chains presented below share a single source sample, sequenced in a study of T cell responses to AZD1222 COVID-19 vaccine. Only in-frame clones appear in the TCRdb table, and some are missing; sequencing was by immunoSEQ multiplex PCR. The data show roughly 150,000 clones, 89% seen once. The sequences come from peripheral blood, collected on day 0 of AZD1222 vaccination. These receptor sequences come from an adult in good health.

The chain joins TRBV28 to TRBJ1-1, with 7 bases aligning to TRBD1. CDR1 is MDHEN and CDR2 is SYDVKM in the germline V gene. V dropped 2 bases and J dropped 3; count of bases not matched to a gene: 6. The CDR3 covers 15 residues. In DNA, the CDR3 is TGTGCCAGCAGTTTAGGACAGGCTGGGGACACTGAAGCTTTCTTT. Translation gives CASSLGQAGDTEAFF.

Only one count was recorded for this clone. The rearrangement joins TRBV4-1 to TRBJ1-2, with 9 nucleotides matching TRBD1. The V segment lost 2 bases and the J segment 2 bases; nucleotides outside the gene matches: 3. Germline loops: CDR1 MGHRA, CDR2 YSYEKL. The CDR3 consists of 15 residues. CDR3 sequence reads: CASSQNRGRNYGYTF. The CDR3 bases are TGCGCCAGCAGCCAAAACAGGGGGCGCAACTATGGCTACACCTTC.

The chain employs TRBV12-3 or TRBV12-4 and TRBJ1-3; D is uncertain. The CDR3 sequence is 12 residues long. The V end lost 5 bases, the J end lost 2 bases, and 4 bases lay between the germline ends. Written as DNA, the CDR3 is TGTGCCAGCAGTAGGGCTGGAAACACCATATATTTT. Protein: CASSRAGNTIYF.

The genes are TRBV2 and TRBJ2-1; possibly TRBD2 for D (5 bases). V dropped 6 bases and J dropped 5 bases, with 14 bases sitting between them. Germline CDR1 is SNHLY and CDR2 is FYNNEI. The CDR3 contains 14 residues. This CDR3 reads CASSGVAGDNEQFF. The CDR3 region has the DNA TGTGCCAGCAGCGGCGTGGCCGGGGACAATGAGCAGTTCTTC.

The V and J genes are TRBV7-2 and TRBJ2-5; the D gene could be TRBD1 or TRBD2 (5 bases each). CDR1 and CDR2 from the germline V gene are SGHTA and FQGNSA. Trimming cost V 2 bases and J 1 base, with 17 bases left between them. CDR3 length: 17 amino acids. This CDR3 reads CASSLPLRGPRQETQYF. CDR3 sequence (DNA): TGTGCCAGCAGCTTACCCCTGAGGGGACCCCGCCAAGAGACCCAGTACTTC.

The gene calls are TRBV7-6 and TRBJ2-7, with TRBD1 matching over 8 bases. CDR3 length: 13 amino acids. J was trimmed by 3 bases and V by 6 bases; bases with no gene match: 4. Germline assignment: CDR1 SGHVS and CDR2 FNYEAQ. CDR3 loop: CASSFGQGYEQYF. CDR3 bases: TGTGCCAGCAGTTTCGGACAGGGCTACGAGCAGTACTTC.

This chain joins TRBV10-2 and TRBJ2-7; TRBD1 or TRBD2 may be the D gene (5 bases each). Germline CDR1 is WSHSY and CDR2 is SAAADI. Trimming removed 10 bases from V and 3 bases from J, with 16 bases in between. The CDR3 has 13 residues. The CDR3 loop reads CATASGTNYEQYF. The DNA of the CDR3 is TGCGCCACTGCTTCCGGGACGAACTACGAGCAGTACTTC.

This chain connects TRBV28 to TRBJ1-1, with no clear D. CDR3 size: 11 residues. Trimming cost V 7 bases and J 7 bases, with 10 bases left between them. Looked up from germline, CDR1 is MDHEN and CDR2 is SYDVKM. The CDR3 protein is CASTLRGEAFF. The CDR3 bases are TGTGCCAGCACCCTTCGTGGTGAAGCTTTCTTT.

The chain is built from TRBV6-1 and TRBJ1-1, with 9 bases aligning to TRBD1. The CDR3 runs to 17 residues. V trimming: 4 bases; J trimming: 3 bases; junction bases outside the gene matches: 12. Per the germline V gene, CDR1 is MNHNS and CDR2 is SASEGT. The CDR3 spells CASSATTQGAAHTEAFF. CDR3 DNA: TGTGCCAGCAGTGCCACTACACAGGGGGCGGCCCACACTGAAGCTTTCTTT.

This chain links TRBV25-1 with TRBJ1-5, with 7 bases that match TRBD1. The V gene's germline CDR1 is MGHDK and CDR2 SYGVNS. This CDR3 is built from 18 residues. V gave up 0 bases and J gave up 0 bases; unmatched junction bases: 8. The CDR3 sequence: CASSEYVQGGYSNQPQHF. For the CDR3, the DNA is TGTGCCAGCAGTGAATATGTGCAGGGGGGTTATAGCAATCAGCCCCAGCATTTT.

The chain is built from TRBV30 and TRBJ1-4; D is unclear. Trimming shortened V by 1 base and J by 3 bases, and 6 bases separated the two germline ends. The CDR3 sequence is 13 residues long. The germline gives CDR1 GTSNPN, CDR2 SVGIG (reference sequence). As DNA, the CDR3 is TGTGCCTGGAGTGGGCTGTCTAATGAAAAACTGTTTTTT. Protein sequence: CAWSGLSNEKLFF.

This chain connects TRBV5-4 to TRBJ2-7; 10 nucleotides agree with TRBD2. The CDR3 runs to 16 residues. Germline CDR1 is SGHNT and CDR2 is YYREEE (reference sequence). Trimming removed 4 bases from V and 2 bases from J; junction bases left unmatched: 9. CDR3 DNA: TGTGCCAGCAGCGCTGCCTCTCTAGCGGGGGCCTACGAGCAGTACTTC. This translates into CASSAASLAGAYEQYF.

V gene TRBV6-4 combines with J gene TRBJ1-2; 8 positions agree with TRBD1. Trimming removed 1 base from V and 8 bases from J; junction bases left unmatched: 6. The CDR3 extends over 14 amino acids. Looked up from germline, CDR1 is MRHNA and CDR2 is SNTAGT. This CDR3 reads CASSDWRQGRGYTF. As DNA, the CDR3 is TGTGCCAGCAGTGACTGGCGACAGGGGAGAGGCTACACCTTC.

V usage is TRBV4-2 and J usage is TRBJ2-7, with D possibly being TRBD2 (5 bases). V was pared by 0 bases and J by 4 bases, with 13 bases between. The CDR3 spans 15 residues. CDR1 and CDR2 (germline): LGHNA, YNFKEQ. The CDR3 here is CASSQDPASQYEQYF. CDR3 DNA sequence: TGTGCCAGCAGCCAAGATCCGGCTAGCCAATACGAGCAGTACTTC.

V and J are TRBV6-5 and TRBJ1-6, with TRBD1 as a possible D gene (6 bases). The CDR3 is 14 residues long. Trimming shortened V by 1 base and J by 5 bases, and 6 bases separated the two germline ends. CDR1 and CDR2 from the germline V gene are MNHEY and SVGAGI. The CDR3 coding sequence is TGTGCCAGCAGTTACTACAGGGATAATTCACCCCTCCACTTT. Its translation is CASSYYRDNSPLHF.

This rearrangement joins TRBV16 to TRBJ1-2; no firm D call. The CDR3 spans 10 residues. The V end was cut by 6 bases, the J end by 8 bases, with 7 bases between. CDR1 is KGHSY and CDR2 is FQNENV in the germline V gene. CDR3 amino acids: CASRDWGYTF. CDR3 DNA sequence: TGTGCCAGCAGGGATTGGGGCTACACCTTC. The full variable domain, its missing parts supplied by reference TRBV16 and TRBJ1-2, is GEEVAQTPKHLVRGEGQKAKLYCAPIKGHSYVFWYQQVLKNEFKFLISFQNENVFDETGMPKERFSAKCLPNSPCSLEIQATKLEDSAVYFCASRDWGYTFGSGTRLTVV.

V gene TRBV2 combines with J gene TRBJ2-7; no clear D. Germline assignment: CDR1 SNHLY and CDR2 FYNNEI. CDR3 size: 15 residues. The ends were cut back, 2 bases at V and 3 bases at J, with 14 bases in the middle. CDR3 residues: CASSEWGIGDYEQYF. The CDR3 DNA is TGTGCCAGCAGTGAATGGGGTATTGGAGACTACGAGCAGTACTTC.

This clone was counted between two and nine times. J is TRBJ2-1 and V is TRBV19; 10 nucleotides line up with TRBD1. Germline CDR1 LNHDA, CDR2 SQIVND (reference sequence). V was pared by 4 bases and J by 4 bases, with 4 bases of the junction left unmatched. This CDR3 spans 15 amino acids. CDR3: CASSRGDRGYNEQFF. For the CDR3, the DNA is TGTGCCAGTAGTAGGGGGGACAGGGGATACAATGAGCAGTTCTTC.

This chain connects TRBV7-9 to TRBJ1-3, with D unresolved. The CDR3 length is 14 residues. The V and J ends lost 8 bases and 2 bases respectively, with 13 bases between them. Germline V gene lookup returns CDR1 SEHNR and CDR2 FQNEAQ (reference sequence). The DNA of the CDR3 is TGTGCCAGCGGCGAGACAATGCCTGGAAACACCATATATTTT. It encodes CASGETMPGNTIYF.

V is TRBV4-1 and J is TRBJ1-5; the D gene is possibly TRBD1 (5 bases). This CDR3 comprises 15 residues. The V end lost 8 bases, the J end lost 1 base, and 15 bases lay between the germline ends. Germline loops: CDR1 MGHRA, CDR2 YSYEKL. The CDR3 DNA is TGCGCCAGCCGGGGGATAGTAGGGAGCAATCAGCCCCAGCATTTT. It specifies CASRGIVGSNQPQHF.

This clone was found a few times. The chain employs TRBV2 and TRBJ2-7; 8 bases align to TRBD2. This CDR3 region has 19 residues. Unmatched junction bases numbered 19, after V lost 6 bases and J lost 0 bases. Germline lookup yields CDR1 SNHLY and CDR2 FYNNEI. This CDR3 reads CASRDPRDKGGRSSYEQYF. The CDR3 nucleotides read TGTGCCAGCAGGGACCCCCGGGACAAAGGCGGGAGGAGCTCCTACGAGCAGTACTTC.

V is TRBV25-1 and J is TRBJ1-5, with 8 bases fitting TRBD1. Unmatched junction bases numbered 8, after V lost 4 bases and J lost 6 bases. Germline loops: CDR1 MGHDK, CDR2 SYGVNS. CDR3 size: 15 residues. The CDR3, as DNA: TGTGCCAGCAGTGCAACAGGGGGGAGTAGTCAGCCCCAGCATTTT. Translated, it gives CASSATGGSSQPQHF.

The chain carries TRBV6-5 and TRBJ2-1, with D possibly matching TRBD2 (5 bases). The germline CDR1 and CDR2 sequences are MNHEY and SVGAGI. The ends were cut back, 5 bases at V and 4 bases at J, with 9 bases in the middle. This CDR3 has 13 amino acids. For the CDR3, the DNA is TGTGCCAGCAGTCGAGGACTTTACAATGAGCAGTTCTTC. Encoded protein: CASSRGLYNEQFF.

This sequence joins TRBV5-4 and TRBJ2-1; 9 nucleotides match TRBD2. The length of the CDR3 is 15 residues. Germline V gene data show CDR1 as SGHNT and CDR2 as YYREEE (reference sequence). V shed 0 bases, J shed 6 bases, and the junction held 4 bases outside the gene matches. The CDR3 loop reads CASSLVGGGVNEQFF. In nucleotides, the CDR3 is TGTGCCAGCAGCTTGGTAGGCGGGGGGGTCAATGAGCAGTTCTTC.

The chain combines TRBV18 with TRBJ1-1; no firm D call. The CDR3 spans 13 residues. Between the trimmed V and J ends, which lost 4 bases and 0 bases, there was a span of 6 bases. Per germline, CDR1 KGHSH and CDR2 LQKENI. The DNA of the CDR3 is TGTGCCAGCTCACAATCTGTGAACACTGAAGCTTTCTTT. Protein sequence: CASSQSVNTEAFF.

V usage is TRBV30 and J usage is TRBJ2-5, with 8 bases aligning to TRBD2. The CDR3 is 13 amino acids. The germline V gene has CDR1 GTSNPN and CDR2 SVGIG (reference sequence). The ends lost 1 base at V and 5 bases at J; junction bases unmatched: 3. CDR3 loop: CAWSETGGETQYF. The CDR3 nucleotides are TGTGCCTGGAGTGAGACGGGAGGGGAGACCCAGTACTTC.

The chain uses TRBV7-9 and TRBJ2-7; weak D call: TRBD2 (6 bases). V shed 1 base and J shed 3 bases, with 13 bases lying between them. Germline values: CDR1 SEHNR, CDR2 FQNEAQ (reference sequence). This CDR3 contains 15 residues. The CDR3 sequence is CASSLGRETNYEQYF. CDR3 bases: TGTGCCAGCAGCTTAGGTCGGGAGACCAACTACGAGCAGTACTTC.